This T cell receptor (beta chain) comes out of a study of blood T cell repertoires in COVID-19. The V and J ends lost 0 bases and 3 bases respectively, with 6 bases between them. Per the germline V gene, CDR1 is MNHEY and CDR2 is SVGAGI. CDR3 length: 13 residues. Produced via immunoSEQ multiplex PCR; TCRdb's table is partial and in-frame only. The sample lists 95,000 to 150,000 clones; approximately 80% were seen once. The source material was peripheral blood. V is TRBV6-5 and J is TRBJ2-7; D remains unclear. The sequence was obtained from a human donor in a cohort sampled during active COVID-19. CDR3 in amino acids: CASSYSLNYEQYF. CDR3 DNA: TGTGCCAGCAGTTACTCGCTAAACTACGAGCAGTACTTC.